The clone carrying this T cell receptor beta chain has more than one count but fewer than ten. Its antigen is not identified. This sample stems from a study of identical twins. Study-wide findings and caveats: Out-of-frame beta sequences exhibited a weaker degree of excess twin sharing. Out-of-frame alpha sequences common to twins exhibited an excess of low generation probability. Donors were not followed over many years; analysis was cross-sectional.

Every one of the donors was a healthy Caucasian. Germline V gene data show CDR1 as MNHEY and CDR2 as SMNVEV (reference sequence). Trimming left V 0 bases short and J 0 bases short, with 12 bases between. The CDR3 has 17 amino acids. TCRdb processed the 5' RACE reads anew with MiXCR; each CDR3 protein has one entry. The sample consists of about 890,000 distinct CDR3 sequences, roughly 12% of them appearing once. These data were likewise used in another study, on yellow fever vaccine responses in identical twins.

The sequence derives from a young woman in good health. The sequenced sample consisted of PBMCs. The genes are TRBV27 and TRBJ2-1; either TRBD1 or TRBD2 may supply D (5 bases each). This CDR3 is CASSLSGTAVSYNEQFF. The CDR3 DNA sequence: TGTGCCAGCAGTTTATCCGGGACCGCCGTCTCCTACAATGAGCAGTTCTTC.